A single sample gave rise to the 24 T cell receptor beta chains below, sequenced in a study of T cell repertoires in cytomegalovirus infection. MiXCR, run by TCRdb on the reads, gives a single entry per CDR3 protein. The repertoire includes approximately 500,000 distinct CDR3 sequences, around 30% of them detected once, and 17% sits in the top ten. For these TCRs, the target antigens are not known. This material consisted of cultured PBMCs, taken from culture after CMV antigen stimulation. These receptors came from a human donor in good health (CMV status not recorded). Some clones in this sample may be carry-over from other donors' samples.

This clonotype has more than one count but fewer than ten. V gene TRBV2 combines with J gene TRBJ1-2; D is unresolved. Germline CDR1 is SNHLY and CDR2 is FYNNEI. CDR3 length equals 15 residues. Trimming took 6 bases from V and 1 from J, leaving 15 bases between them. CDR3 loop: CASSPEGFSNYGYTF. Written as DNA, the CDR3 is TGTGCCAGCAGCCCCGAGGGTTTTAGTAACTATGGCTACACCTTC.

This clonotype was picked up many times. This CDR3 reads CASSLGPPGAGNTIYF. As DNA, the CDR3 is TGTGCCAGCAGCTTGGGGCCCCCAGGCGCTGGAAACACCATATATTTT. The V gene is TRBV7-2, the J gene TRBJ1-3; D is perhaps TRBD1 (5 bases). CDR3 length equals 16 residues. V gave up 3 bases and J gave up 2 bases, with 14 bases separating them. From germline, CDR1 is SGHTA and CDR2 FQGNSA.

The chain is built from TRBV10-3 and TRBJ2-1; 9 nucleotides align to TRBD1. This CDR3 is 17 amino acids long. From germline, CDR1 is ENHRY and CDR2 SYGVKD. J lost 2 bases, V lost 0 bases, and 5 bases had no gene match. CDR3 sequence: CAISESNRGRAYNEQFF. The CDR3 coding sequence is TGTGCCATCAGTGAGTCAAACAGGGGGCGAGCCTACAATGAGCAGTTCTTC.

The rearrangement joins TRBV27 to TRBJ1-4, with 7 bases aligning to TRBD1. The length of the CDR3 is 14 residues. Germline V CDR1 and CDR2: MNHEY, SMNVEV (reference sequence). The trim removed 5 bases at V and 6 bases at J, leaving 6 bases unmatched. Here the CDR3 DNA reads TGTGCCAGCAGTCCGACAGGGATGGATGAAAAACTGTTTTTT. Translated: CASSPTGMDEKLFF.

This clonotype was recorded a few times. The gene calls are TRBV28 and TRBJ1-2, with D possibly being TRBD1 (5 bases). The CDR3 is 15 amino acids. V was pared by 4 bases and J by 1 base, with 13 bases between. Germline CDR1 is MDHEN and CDR2 is SYDVKM. CDR3 residues: CASSSRRDGNYGYTF. CDR3 in DNA: TGTGCCAGCAGTTCGCGTCGGGACGGTAACTATGGCTACACCTTC.

This clonotype has a handful of counts. CDR3 sequence: CAISESAEGGTDTQYF. The CDR3 nucleotides are TGTGCCATCAGTGAGTCTGCGGAGGGGGGGACAGATACGCAGTATTTT. The gene calls are TRBV10-3 and TRBJ2-3; TRBD2 is a possible D gene (7 bases). Trimming removed 0 bases from V and 3 bases from J, with 13 bases in between. This CDR3 region has 16 residues. CDR1 is ENHRY, CDR2 SYGVKD, per germline.

On this clonotype: At one end, the junction sequence differs from germline, possibly due to a read error. The rearrangement uses TRBV7-4 and TRBJ2-1; 15 nucleotides agree with TRBD2. The CDR3 loop spans 20 amino acids. In germline, CDR1 is SGHVT, CDR2 SQSDAQ. As DNA, the CDR3 is TGTGCCAGCAGTTTAGGACTAGCGGGAGGGTCTTTAAAGACCTACAATGAGCAGTTCTTC. Its protein product is CASSLGLAGGSLKTYNEQFF.

The chain employs TRBV28 and TRBJ2-3; no firm D call. There are 14 residues in the CDR3. In germline, CDR1 is MDHEN, CDR2 SYDVKM. V lost 3 bases and J lost 2, with 9 bases in between. The CDR3 sequence is CASSFLGNTDTQYF. In nucleotides, the CDR3 is TGTGCCAGCAGTTTCTTAGGGAACACAGATACGCAGTATTTT.

This clonotype occurred a few times. This chain links TRBV7-2 with TRBJ2-7; D is ambiguous. CDR1 and CDR2 (germline): SGHTA, FQGNSA. The CDR3 sequence is 14 residues long. Between the trimmed V and J ends, which lost 3 bases and 6 bases, there was a span of 15 bases. The CDR3 bases are TGTGCCAGCAGCTTTTCCCCAGCAGCAAGCGAGCAGTACTTC. Encoded protein: CASSFSPAASEQYF. Complete variable domain (other parts from reference TRBV7-2 and TRBJ2-7): GAGVSQSPSNKVTEKGKDVELRCDPISGHTALYWYRQSLGQGLEFLIYFQGNSAPDKSGLPSDRFSAERTGGSVSTLTIQRTQQEDSAVYLCASSFSPAASEQYFGPGTRLTVT.

In this sample, this clonotype turned up a few times. The chain recombines TRBV7-2 with TRBJ2-3, with TRBD2 matching over 11 bases. The V gene's germline CDR1 is SGHTA and CDR2 FQGNSA. V shed 4 bases, J shed 2 bases, and the junction held 5 bases outside the gene matches. There are 16 residues in the CDR3. The CDR3 nucleotides read TGTGCCAGCAGCTCGCGGACTAGCGGGCTCACAGATACGCAGTATTTT. Residues: CASSSRTSGLTDTQYF.

This chain joins TRBV7-2 and TRBJ2-7; possibly TRBD1 or TRBD2 for D (7 bases each). V was pared by 1 base and J by 3 bases, with 13 bases between. The CDR3 loop spans 15 amino acids. The germline CDR1 and CDR2 sequences are SGHTA and FQGNSA. Here the CDR3 reads CASSLGGGTDYEQYF. The CDR3 bases are TGTGCCAGCAGCTTAGGGGGGGGGACAGACTACGAGCAGTACTTC.

This clonotype occurred a few times. The J gene is TRBJ2-1, the V gene TRBV6-5; 9 positions match TRBD2. This CDR3 has 17 residues. The junction had 15 bases not matched to a gene; V was cut back by 6 bases and J by 6 bases. Germline CDR1 MNHEY, CDR2 SVGAGI. CDR3 sequence (DNA): TGTGCCAGCAGCCAAACGGTTGCGGGAGGGCTAAGCAATGAGCAGTTCTTC. Translation: CASSQTVAGGLSNEQFF.

This clonotype was seen a few times. The gene calls are TRBV28 and TRBJ2-7; 14 bases line up with TRBD2. Germline V lookup: CDR1 MDHEN, CDR2 SYDVKM. The V gene end was trimmed by 7 bases and the J gene end by 4 bases; junction bases not matched to a gene: 9. The CDR3 length is 16 residues. CDR3 nucleotide sequence: TGTGCCAGCAATACCGGGACTAGCGGGAGAGTTTACGAGCAGTACTTC. This codes for CASNTGTSGRVYEQYF. Full variable domain (missing parts from reference TRBV28 and TRBJ2-7): DVKVTQSSRYLVKRTGEKVFLECVQDMDHENMFWYRQDPGLGLRLIYFSYDVKMKEKGDIPEGYSVSREKKERFSLILESASTNQTSMYLCASNTGTSGRVYEQYFGPGTRLTVT.

The rearrangement links TRBV13 to TRBJ2-3; D unresolved. This CDR3 has 13 amino acids. CDR1 and CDR2 (germline): PRHDT, FYEKMQ (reference sequence). V lost 1 base and J lost 7, with 9 bases in between. CDR3 region: CASSLAVDYTQYF. The CDR3 nucleotides read TGTGCCAGCAGCTTAGCGGTCGACTATACGCAGTATTTT.

This clonotype was counted many times. The chain links TRBV7-8 to TRBJ2-3; 8 positions match TRBD2. The J segment lost 4 bases and the V segment lost 1 base, leaving 10 bases of the junction unmatched. From germline, CDR1 is SGHVS and CDR2 FQNEAQ. CDR3 length equals 17 residues. The CDR3 spells CASSLVGGGRTADTQYF. The CDR3 DNA reads TGTGCCAGCAGCTTAGTGGGCGGGGGGCGGACGGCAGATACGCAGTATTTT.

This clonotype was seen only a few times. The chain links TRBV7-2 to TRBJ2-7; 11 bases map to TRBD2. CDR3 length: 15 amino acids. Unmatched junction bases numbered 7, after V lost 2 bases and J lost 7 bases. Germline assignment: CDR1 SGHTA and CDR2 FQGNSA. The DNA for the CDR3 is TGTGCCAGCAGCTTAACTAGCGGGAGATCCGGTGAGCAGTACGTC. This sequence encodes CASSLTSGRSGEQYV.

The J gene is TRBJ1-5, the V gene TRBV6-6; TRBD1 is a possible D gene (6 bases). Germline values: CDR1 MNHNY, CDR2 SVGAGI (reference sequence). The ends were cut back, 5 bases at V and 7 bases at J, with 21 bases in the middle. This CDR3 is built from 16 residues. For the CDR3, the DNA is TGTGCCAGCAGTGCCAACCCCGACAGGTATGGACAGCCCCAGCATTTT. Its translation is CASSANPDRYGQPQHF.

This clonotype showed up just a few times. The chain recombines TRBV6-2 or TRBV6-3 with TRBJ2-7, with a weak D call TRBD1 (5 bases). Trimming removed 8 bases from V and 3 bases from J, with 8 bases in between. Germline CDR1 is MNHEY and CDR2 is SVGEGT. The CDR3 spans 11 residues. CDR3 residues: CASVQGYEQYF. For the CDR3, the DNA is TGTGCCAGCGTTCAGGGCTACGAGCAGTACTTC.

Only a few counts were recorded for this clonotype. CDR3 sequence reads: CASRTGELSNQPQHF. In DNA, the CDR3 is TGTGCCAGCAGGACAGGGGAATTGAGCAATCAGCCCCAGCATTTT. The rearrangement links TRBV28 to TRBJ1-5, with TRBD1 matching over 8 bases. This CDR3 has 15 residues. The J segment lost 1 base and the V segment lost 6 bases, leaving 5 bases of the junction unmatched. Germline values: CDR1 MDHEN, CDR2 SYDVKM.

The J gene is TRBJ1-2, the V gene TRBV10-3, with 7 bases that match TRBD1. The CDR3 has 19 residues. Looked up from germline, CDR1 is ENHRY and CDR2 is SYGVKD. V lost 2 bases and J lost 2; bases outside the gene matches: 17. The CDR3 bases are TGTGCCATCAGTGAGCCGAGGGGGCGGAAGAGGGGACCGAACTATGGCTACACCTTC. Encoded protein: CAISEPRGRKRGPNYGYTF.

The V gene is TRBV5-1, the J gene TRBJ2-3, with a weak D call TRBD1 (6 bases). Trimming pared 3 bases from V and 0 bases from J, leaving 11 bases between. The CDR3 has 15 amino acids. The germline CDR1 and CDR2 sequences are SGHRS and YFSETQ. This CDR3 reads CASSWTVSSTDTQYF. The CDR3 DNA follows: TGCGCCAGCAGCTGGACAGTATCTAGCACAGATACGCAGTATTTT.

The rearrangement links TRBV5-4 to TRBJ2-5, with 11 bases lining up with TRBD2. The germline V gene has CDR1 SGHNT and CDR2 YYREEE (reference sequence). V lost 4 bases to trimming and J lost 1 base; unmatched junction nucleotides: 3. The CDR3 contains 15 residues. The CDR3 is CASSPSGRLQETQYF. DNA of the CDR3: TGTGCCAGCAGCCCTAGCGGGAGGCTCCAAGAGACCCAGTACTTC.

In this sample, this clonotype turned up a few times. J is TRBJ1-5 and V is TRBV6-1, with no clear D. This CDR3 region has 16 residues. Germline lookup yields CDR1 MNHNS and CDR2 SASEGT. Trimming removed 9 bases from V and 2 bases from J, with 20 bases in between. The CDR3 DNA is TGTGCCAGTATGATATTTCGGGGTCAGGGCAATCAGCCCCAGCATTTT. This sequence encodes CASMIFRGQGNQPQHF.

V and J are TRBV9 and TRBJ2-1; 7 nucleotides agree with TRBD2. CDR1 and CDR2 from the germline V gene are SGDLS and YYNGEE. The length of the CDR3 is 22 residues. The junction had 33 bases not matched to a gene; V was cut back by 4 bases and J by 8 bases. The CDR3 loop is CASSRELAPHTSVGGIVDEQFF. The DNA of the CDR3 is TGTGCCAGCAGCCGGGAACTAGCGCCCCATACCTCCGTCGGTGGGATTGTGGATGAGCAGTTCTTC.